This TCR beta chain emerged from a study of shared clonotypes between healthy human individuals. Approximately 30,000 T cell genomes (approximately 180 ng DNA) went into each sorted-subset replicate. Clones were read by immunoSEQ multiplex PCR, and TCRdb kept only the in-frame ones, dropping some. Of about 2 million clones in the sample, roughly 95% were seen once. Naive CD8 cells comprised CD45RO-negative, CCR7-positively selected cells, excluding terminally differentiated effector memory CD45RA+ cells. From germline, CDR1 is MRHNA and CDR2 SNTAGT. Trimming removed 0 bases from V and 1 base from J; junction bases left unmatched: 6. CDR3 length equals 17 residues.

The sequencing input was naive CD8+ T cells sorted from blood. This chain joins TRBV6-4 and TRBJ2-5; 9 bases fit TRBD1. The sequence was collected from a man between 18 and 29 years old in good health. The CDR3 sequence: CASSDSKGQGGQETQYF. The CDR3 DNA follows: TGTGCCAGCAGTGACTCGAAGGGACAGGGAGGCCAAGAGACCCAGTACTTC.